This T cell receptor beta chain is from a study of T cell responses to AZD1222 COVID-19 vaccine. Study-level results: Clonal diversity was possibly underestimated, and the donors were mostly white British, with more females. Baseline serology detected seropositivity in only six or seven AZD1222 recipients.

The CDR3 length is 15 residues. J lost 3 bases, V lost 4 bases, and 7 bases had no gene match. In germline, CDR1 is SGHAT, CDR2 FQNNGV. Repertoires were generated with immunoSEQ multiplex PCR, while TCRdb's copy carries only in-frame clones and drops some. The sample lists about 130,000 clones, around 90% occurring once. In regard to this clone: Its antigen remains unidentified.

The material sequenced was peripheral blood, taken on day 0 of AZD1222 vaccination. This sequence joins TRBV11-2 and TRBJ2-7, with 9 bases lining up with TRBD2. This TCR was sampled from an adult in good health. CDR3 residues: CASSSSAGGNYEQYF. CDR3 DNA: TGTGCCAGCAGCTCCTCAGCGGGAGGCAACTACGAGCAGTACTTC.